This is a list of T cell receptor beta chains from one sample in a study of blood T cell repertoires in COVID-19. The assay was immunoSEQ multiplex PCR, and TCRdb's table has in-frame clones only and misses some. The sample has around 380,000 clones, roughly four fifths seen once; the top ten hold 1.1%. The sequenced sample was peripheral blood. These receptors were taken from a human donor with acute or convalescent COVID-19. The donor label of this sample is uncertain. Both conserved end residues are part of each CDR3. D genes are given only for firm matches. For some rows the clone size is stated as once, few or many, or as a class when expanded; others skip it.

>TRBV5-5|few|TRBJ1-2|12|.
TGTGCCAGCAGCTTGATTAGCTATGGCTACACCTTC
CASSLISYGYTF
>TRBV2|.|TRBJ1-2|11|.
TGTGCCAGCAGTGAGGGGCTTGGCTACACCTTC
CASSEGLGYTF
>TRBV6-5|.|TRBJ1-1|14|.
TGTGCCAGCGGGAGGGGCGGATCGGACACTGAAGCTTTCTTT
CASGRGGSDTEAFF
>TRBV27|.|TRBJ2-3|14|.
TGTGCCAGCAGTTTTACCGGGGGAACAGATACGCAGTATTTT
CASSFTGGTDTQYF
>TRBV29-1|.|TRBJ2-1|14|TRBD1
TGCAGCGTTCTTCAGGGGGCTTCCTACAATGAGCAGTTCTTC
CSVLQGASYNEQFF
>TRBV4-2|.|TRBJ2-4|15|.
TGTGCCAGCAGCCAATTAGCTCACATGAAAAACATTCAGTACTTC
CASSQLAHMKNIQYF
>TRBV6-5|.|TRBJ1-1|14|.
TGTGCCAGCAGAGGACAGACCCTTAACACTGAAGCTTTCTTT
CASRGQTLNTEAFF
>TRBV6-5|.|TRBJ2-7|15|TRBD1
TGTGCCAGCGGCGGGCGCGGGGACAGGGCCTACGAGCAGTACTTC
CASGGRGDRAYEQYF
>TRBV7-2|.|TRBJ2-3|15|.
TGTGCCAGCAGCTTAGGAGGCGGGAAGGGGGATACGCAGTATTTT
CASSLGGGKGDTQYF
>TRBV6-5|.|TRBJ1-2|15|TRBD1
TGTGCCAGCAGTTACTCAGGGACAGGGATTATTGGCTACACCTTC
CASSYSGTGIIGYTF
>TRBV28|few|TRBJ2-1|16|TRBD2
TGTGCCAGCACCACACACGGGACTAGCGGGGGCAATGAGCAGTTCTTC
CASTTHGTSGGNEQFF
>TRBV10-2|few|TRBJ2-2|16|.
TGCGCCAGCAGAAACAGTTATGACCTCTGGGCCGGGGAGCTGTTTTTT
CASRNSYDLWAGELFF
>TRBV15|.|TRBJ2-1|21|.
TGTGCCACCAGCAGAGTAGGGGCAGCCAAGGGGTCCTTGAGCTCCTACAATGAGCAGTTCTTC
CATSRVGAAKGSLSSYNEQFF